This entry lists 4 T cell receptor beta chains sequenced from one sample in a study of blood T cell repertoires in COVID-19. Sequencing was performed with immunoSEQ multiplex PCR; in TCRdb, only in-frame clones are kept and a portion is missing. Of roughly 77,000 clones listed, around 89% are singletons. Sequenced sample: peripheral blood. The receptors originated from a woman aged 80 or over with active COVID-19.

The chain joins TRBV9 to TRBJ2-1; weak D call: TRBD2 (5 bases). Germline lookup yields CDR1 SGDLS and CDR2 YYNGEE. CDR3 length: 15 residues. V was shortened by 3 bases and J by 0 bases, with 10 bases between the two germline ends. The CDR3 DNA follows: TGTGCCAGCAGCGGTAGCGCGAGCTCCTACAATGAGCAGTTCTTC. Its protein product is CASSGSASSYNEQFF.

In the case of this clone: A junction end diverges from the germline sequence, so it may reflect a read error. The chain links TRBV11-2 to TRBJ2-7; 11 bases agree with TRBD2. Germline CDR1 SGHAT, CDR2 FQNNGV. This CDR3 spans 12 amino acids. Written as DNA, the CDR3 is TGTGCCAGCAGCCATCCCGGGACTAGCGGTAAATTC. Its protein is CASSHPGTSGKF.

The chain carries TRBV11-3 and TRBJ2-1, with TRBD2 identical over 10 bases. Germline V gene data show CDR1 as SGHNT and CDR2 as YENEEA. V was clipped by 5 bases and J by 5 bases; unmatched bases: 9. The CDR3 is 16 residues long. In DNA form, the CDR3 reads TGTGCCAGCAGCGAAGGGGGGGGACTAGCGAACAATGAGCAGTTCTTC. As protein: CASSEGGGLANNEQFF.

This rearrangement joins TRBV13 to TRBJ2-3; the match to TRBD2 covers 8 bases. Germline V lookup: CDR1 PRHDT, CDR2 FYEKMQ (reference sequence). CDR3 length: 15 amino acids. The trim removed 8 bases at V and 3 bases at J, leaving 10 bases unmatched. The CDR3 sequence is CASLSGRAGTDTQYF. CDR3 nucleotide sequence: TGTGCCAGCTTGTCCGGGAGGGCCGGGACAGATACGCAGTATTTT.